This is a list of T cell receptor beta chains from one sample in a study of blood T cell repertoires in COVID-19. Sequencing used immunoSEQ multiplex PCR; TCRdb keeps in-frame clones, though not all of them. This sample has tens of thousands of clones; 87% occur once, and the top ten carry about 5.2%. Specimen: peripheral blood. The receptors derive from a man aged 55-75 years with acute or convalescent COVID-19. The CDR3 runs from the conserved cysteine through the conserved F or W. A D gene is named only where the DNA matches it firmly. Part of the rows lack a size; the others show once, few, many or a class for expanded clones.

>.|TRBV19|.|TRBJ1-5
CASSIRPEHSNQPQHF
TGTGCCAGTAGTATCAGGCCAGAGCATAGCAATCAGCCCCAGCATTTT
>.|TRBV4-2|few|TRBJ1-2
CASSQDGRPNYGYTF
TGTGCCAGCAGCCAAGATGGCCGCCCTAACTATGGCTACACCTTC
>TRBD1|TRBV29-1|.|TRBJ2-5
CSARTGMETQYF
TGCAGCGCCCGGACAGGGATGGAGACCCAGTACTTC
>TRBD1|TRBV7-8|once|TRBJ2-5
CASSSRFAQGLLETQYF
TGTGCCAGCAGCTCAAGATTCGCACAGGGGCTCTTGGAGACCCAGTACTTC
>.|TRBV21-1|.|TRBJ2-2
CASRGQTNTGELFF
TGTGCCAGTCGGGGACAGACAAACACCGGGGAGCTGTTTTTT
>.|TRBV19|once|TRBJ1-4
CASSGMATNEKLFF
TGTGCCAGTAGTGGCATGGCAACTAATGAAAAACTGTTTTTT
>.|TRBV7-2|once|TRBJ1-1
CASSLAGGPRLEAFF
TGTGCCAGCAGCTTAGCGGGGGGGCCTAGACTAGAGGCTTTCTTT
>TRBD1|TRBV3-1/TRBV3-2|.|TRBJ1-1
CASSQDHRGSEAFF
TGTGCCAGCAGCCAAGACCACAGGGGATCTGAAGCTTTCTTT
>TRBD1|TRBV27|.|TRBJ2-1
CAAQQGVGNEQFF
TGTGCCGCACAGCAGGGGGTGGGCAATGAGCAGTTCTTC
>.|TRBV15|.|TRBJ1-1
CATSPPDSTEAFF
TGTGCCACCAGCCCACCCGACAGCACTGAAGCTTTCTTT
>TRBD2|TRBV13|.|TRBJ2-3
CASSSRGYRGVSTDTQYF
TGTGCCAGCAGCTCGAGAGGGTACCGGGGGGTCTCCACAGATACGCAGTATTTT
>.|TRBV29-1|.|TRBJ1-2
CSVELRGPNYGYTF
TGCAGCGTTGAACTCAGGGGCCCAAACTATGGCTACACCTTC
>.|TRBV12-3/TRBV12-4|few|TRBJ2-7
CASSLMERNEQYF
TGTGCCAGCAGCCTGATGGAGCGGAACGAGCAGTACTTC
>.|TRBV10-2|.|TRBJ1-1
CASSEQLDTEAFF
TGCGCCAGCAGTGAACAGCTGGACACTGAAGCTTTCTTT
>TRBD2|TRBV28|.|TRBJ2-7
CASSSPGTSGGPDPYEQYF
TGTGCCAGCAGTTCACCCGGGACTAGCGGGGGACCTGACCCCTACGAGCAGTACTTC
>TRBD1|TRBV7-2|.|TRBJ2-3
CASTLTRQGTTDTQYF
TGTGCCAGCACATTAACCCGACAGGGGACCACAGATACGCAGTATTTT
>.|TRBV7-2|.|TRBJ1-3
CASSWGGGMSGNTIYF
TGTGCCAGCAGCTGGGGTGGGGGCATGTCTGGAAACACCATATATTTT
>TRBD1|TRBV4-3|.|TRBJ2-3
CASSQDRTGGTDTQYF
TGCGCCAGCAGCCAAGACAGGACAGGGGGGACAGATACGCAGTATTTT
>.|TRBV6-5|once|TRBJ1-1
CASSKPTGHAFF
TGTGCCAGCAGTAAGCCCACGGGTCACGCTTTCTTT
>.|TRBV14|few|TRBJ2-5
CASSQIGRREETQYF
TGTGCCAGCAGCCAAATTGGCAGGAGGGAAGAGACCCAGTACTTC
>.|TRBV14|.|TRBJ2-3
CASSQVPGDVDTQYF
TGTGCCAGCAGCCAAGTCCCAGGGGATGTGGATACGCAGTATTTT
>TRBD1|TRBV23-1|.|TRBJ1-1
CASSQSRTGKGNTEAFF
TGCGCCAGCAGTCAATCGCGGACAGGGAAAGGGAACACTGAAGCTTTCTTT
>.|TRBV6-2/TRBV6-3|.|TRBJ1-5
CASSPRTTRPNQPQHF
TGTGCCAGCAGCCCGAGGACAACGCGGCCCAATCAGCCCCAGCATTTT
>.|TRBV6-5|.|TRBJ1-2
CASSYSGQRIYGYTF
TGTGCCAGCAGTTACTCGGGGCAGCGCATCTATGGCTACACCTTC
>TRBD1|TRBV7-9|.|TRBJ1-4
CASSRDRGNEKLFF
TGTGCCAGCAGCCGGGACAGGGGGAATGAAAAACTGTTTTTT
>.|TRBV6-5|once|TRBJ2-7
CASSYYSDSYEQYF
TGTGCCAGCAGTTATTATTCAGACTCCTACGAGCAGTACTTC
>TRBD1|TRBV7-2|.|TRBJ1-2
CASSLQGAGYTF
TGTGCCAGCAGCCTACAGGGGGCAGGCTACACCTTC
>.|TRBV9|.|TRBJ2-1
CASSPVGGNSVNEQFF
TGTGCCAGCAGCCCAGTGGGGGGAAATTCGGTCAATGAGCAGTTCTTC
>.|TRBV7-2|.|TRBJ1-5
CASSLVYTQDQPQHF
TGTGCCAGCAGCTTAGTGTACACGCAAGATCAGCCCCAGCATTTT
>.|TRBV7-9|few|TRBJ2-7
CASGSAGSYEQYF
TGTGCCAGCGGTTCGGCAGGATCCTACGAGCAGTACTTC
>.|TRBV27|.|TRBJ1-1
CASSPGHLSTEAFF
TGTGCCAGCAGCCCGGGACATTTGAGCACTGAAGCTTTCTTT
>.|TRBV2|.|TRBJ1-1
CASSDGHSTEAFF
TGTGCCAGCAGTGACGGTCATAGCACTGAAGCTTTCTTT
>.|TRBV7-8|.|TRBJ2-3
CASSLGVSGGQGSTDTQYF
TGTGCCAGCAGCCTCGGAGTGAGCGGGGGACAGGGATCCACAGATACGCAGTATTTT
>TRBD2|TRBV5-1|.|TRBJ2-7
CASSLTAGHYEQYF
TGCGCCAGCAGCTTGACAGCGGGGCACTACGAGCAGTACTTC
>.|TRBV5-6|.|TRBJ1-1
CASSDLSGQQEAFF
TGTGCCAGCAGCGACCTTTCAGGGCAGCAAGAAGCTTTCTTT
>TRBD1|TRBV30|.|TRBJ1-5
CAWSGTGLRQPQHF
TGTGCCTGGTCCGGGACAGGGCTACGTCAGCCCCAGCATTTT
>TRBD1|TRBV24-1|.|TRBJ1-3
CATSETGTGSGNTIYF
TGTGCCACCAGTGAAACCGGGACAGGGAGTGGAAACACCATATATTTT
>TRBD1|TRBV3-1/TRBV3-2|.|TRBJ1-2
CASSLSPGGGYTF
TGTGCCAGCAGCCTTAGTCCAGGGGGTGGCTACACCTTC
>TRBD2|TRBV7-2|.|TRBJ2-4
CASTPGTGGKNIQYF
TGTGCCAGCACCCCCGGGACGGGGGGCAAAAACATTCAGTACTTC
>.|TRBV4-3|.|TRBJ2-1
CASSQDTVAGSLKSEQFF
TGCGCCAGCAGCCAAGATACGGTGGCGGGGAGTCTTAAAAGTGAGCAGTTCTTC
>TRBD1|TRBV10-2|once|TRBJ1-3
CASKEAGGSGNTIYF
TGCGCCAGCAAAGAGGCAGGGGGCTCTGGAAACACCATATATTTT
>TRBD1|TRBV30|.|TRBJ1-1
CAWIGTGGTEAFF
TGTGCCTGGATAGGGACAGGGGGAACTGAAGCTTTCTTT
>TRBD1|TRBV2|.|TRBJ1-1
CASSAFEGAERRDGEAFF
TGTGCCAGCAGTGCCTTTGAGGGGGCCGAGCGACGCGACGGTGAAGCTTTCTTT
>.|TRBV9|.|TRBJ1-5
CASSVGGGPQHF
TGTGCCAGCAGCGTAGGGGGGGGCCCCCAGCATTTT
>TRBD1|TRBV7-7|.|TRBJ2-2
CASSFARGLGVSELFF
TGTGCCAGCAGCTTCGCCAGGGGGCTCGGTGTTTCGGAGCTGTTTTTT
>.|TRBV11-2|.|TRBJ2-1
CASSPAGGSEQFF
TGTGCCAGCAGCCCCGCTGGGGGCAGTGAGCAGTTCTTC
>.|TRBV28|.|TRBJ1-2
CASSLVQGNYGYTF
TGTGCCAGCAGTTTAGTCCAGGGTAACTATGGCTACACCTTC
>.|TRBV4-3|once|TRBJ1-4
CASSQDPSATNEKLFF
TGCGCCAGCAGCCAAGATCCGAGTGCAACTAATGAAAAACTGTTTTTT
>TRBD2|TRBV7-3|.|TRBJ2-2
CASSLFGGNTGELFF
TGTGCCAGCAGCTTATTCGGGGGGAATACCGGGGAGCTGTTTTTT
>TRBD1|TRBV4-3|.|TRBJ1-2
CASSQDRGQGYGYTF
TGCGCCAGCAGCCAAGATCGGGGACAGGGATATGGCTACACCTTC
>TRBD1|TRBV15|.|TRBJ2-7
CATSRGTGASYEQYF
TGTGCCACCAGCAGAGGGACAGGGGCGTCCTACGAGCAGTACTTC
>.|TRBV9|.|TRBJ2-3
CASSVVGQGNTDTQYF
TGTGCCAGCAGCGTAGTAGGTCAGGGAAACACAGATACGCAGTATTTT
>TRBD2|TRBV27|.|TRBJ2-1
CASSFTSGDNEQFF
TGTGCCAGCAGTTTCACTAGCGGGGATAATGAGCAGTTCTTC
>.|TRBV18|.|TRBJ2-7
CASSPPQAPSYEQYF
TGTGCCAGCTCACCACCCCAGGCCCCTTCCTACGAGCAGTACTTC
>TRBD1|TRBV7-2|.|TRBJ2-7
CASSLGGAGGYEQYF
TGTGCCAGCAGCTTAGGTGGGGCAGGGGGCTACGAGCAGTACTTC